This T cell receptor (beta chain) derives from a study of T-cell memory formation after mild COVID-19. The length of the CDR3 is 15 residues. Trimming took 0 bases from V and 4 from J; bases not matched to a gene: 4. The V gene's germline CDR1 is LGHNA and CDR2 YSLEER. Via MiXCR, TCRdb re-called the 5' RACE reads, giving one row per CDR3 protein. Of approximately 150,000 distinct CDR3 sequences in the sample, more than 14% are singletons; the top ten hold roughly 14%. What was sequenced was PBMCs or a T cell subset sorted from them (not recorded which). The chain carries TRBV4-3 and TRBJ2-3, with TRBD2 matching over 7 bases. This TCR was sampled from an adult woman who had mild COVID-19 (a few samples of this study predate the infection). Cell type and time point are not known. Here the CDR3 DNA reads TGCGCCAGCAGCCAAGAGCGGGGGTCCGCAGATACGCAGTATTTT. Amino acid sequence: CASSQERGSADTQYF.